The TCR beta chain described here comes from a study of Tregs in tolerant kidney transplant recipients (dated by TCRdb to about 2019). Context from the whole study: The study applied TCRbeta sequencing to find donor-specific regulatory T cells before combined kidney and bone marrow transplantation and then followed those same cells after transplant. TCRbeta repertoire sequencing was used in a few healthy controls to compare several methods for expanding Tregs specific for an allogeneic donor. What the authors observed across the whole study: Because only a small number of patients were included, the study had limitations, and the results will need to be validated in larger populations as well as under other immunosuppression protocols. Biological reproducibility was not directly addressed, though technical replication error appeared minimal. Expanding Tregs with activated donor B cells appeared to identify the most biologically relevant and donor-specific TCRbeta repertoire.

Genomic DNA was extracted from sorted cells with the QIAGEN DNeasy Blood and Tissue Kit for TCRbeta CDR3 sequencing. High-throughput TCRbeta CDR3 sequencing, including PCR amplification with bias correction and internal controls, was performed commercially through immunoSEQ. On the authors' methods: A unique productive TCRbeta sequence was defined by the CDR3 nucleotide sequence when primers matched, and otherwise by the CDR3 amino acid sequence together with the Vbeta and Jbeta genes. To correct for sorting error, sequences found in more than one sorted population at a frequency ratio of 2:1 or less were discarded, and the remaining shared sequences were assigned to the population with the higher frequency. A sequence counted as donor-reactive if, in CFSE-low cells, the sequence had a frequency of at least 0.01% and was expanded at least 5-fold compared with unstimulated cells. Jensen-Shannon divergence calculated on the top 100 TCRbeta sequences ranked by frequency was used to measure repertoire divergence. For samples with multiple sequencing runs, sorting error was corrected in each run separately before the runs were combined. Entries here come from immuneACCESS through TCRdb and include only in-frame sequences with V and J called. Some clones fail to appear in such tables; in the studies checked, an unresolved V gene covers under half of the shortfall, and the cause of the remainder is unknown. V and J calls plus clone size are reproduced from that table; the DNA served to infer D and trimming. This sample has some 90,000 clones in its table, and approximately 90% of those were observed once. Roughly 4.3% of the sample rests with the top ten.

The CDR3 goes from the cysteine to the phenylalanine over 13 residues. Only the CDR3 portion is preserved as DNA: 39 bases, with reading frame beginning at the first base. The germline V gene sets CDR1 to MNHGY and CDR2 to SVAAGI. The junction carries 9 bases between V and J, which are trimmed by 4 bases and 2 bases respectively. Details on this clone: The antigen this receptor binds is unknown. No base qualities exist here, and no much larger clone lies one base off it.

Thawed PBMCs were FACS-sorted into unstimulated Tregs (CD4+CD25+CD127-), CD4+ non-Tregs (CD4+CD25-), CD4 cells and CD8 cells. Blood from healthy controls was obtained either as purchased buffy coats or from healthy volunteers. Healthy control blood was processed to PBMCs by Ficoll density gradient and cryopreserved, and patient PBMCs were collected before and after transplant. The source is a human donor in good health. Input material: CD8+ T cells from blood. Recombination linked TRBV6-9 to TRBJ2-7, with TRBD1 tentatively as D gene (5 bases match). The DNA is as follows: TGTGCCAGCAGTTCCGGCAGGGCCTACGAGCAGTACTTC. The resulting protein is CASSSGRAYEQYF.